These 22 T cell receptor beta chains originate from one sample sequenced in a study of blood T cells in healthy people across ages. Then a second PCR, running roughly 7 to 11 cycles, was carried out with a sample-barcoded 5' primer and a J-beta primer mix. TCRdb reanalysed the 5' RACE reads using MiXCR and keeps one entry per CDR3 protein. The sample lists around 1,600,000 distinct CDR3 sequences, about 45% occurring once. The sequencing sample was made of blood. Source of these receptors: a woman younger than 35 in good health.

The gene calls are TRBV4-1 and TRBJ2-7, with unresolved D. Per the germline V gene, CDR1 is MGHRA and CDR2 is YSYEKL. V lost 5 bases, J lost 2 bases, and 16 bases lay in between. The CDR3 sequence is 15 residues long. The CDR3 reads CASSVKKTDPYEQYF. In DNA, the CDR3 is TGCGCCAGCAGCGTAAAAAAGACCGACCCCTACGAGCAGTACTTC.

The chain carries TRBV2 and TRBJ1-2; the D gene is possibly TRBD1 (5 bases). The CDR3 has 14 residues. Trimming removed 5 bases at V and 2 bases at J, with 12 bases between. Per germline, CDR1 SNHLY and CDR2 FYNNEI. CDR3 sequence reads: CASSIRGANYGYTF. The CDR3 DNA is TGTGCCAGCAGTATCCGCGGGGCGAACTATGGCTACACCTTC. The variable domain in full, with the rest retrieved from reference TRBV2 and TRBJ1-2, is EPEVTQTPSHQVTQMGQEVILRCVPISNHLYFYWYRQILGQKVEFLVSFYNNEISEKSEIFDDQFSVERPDGSNFTLKIRSTKLEDSAMYFCASSIRGANYGYTFGSGTRLTVV.

This clonotype was detected a few times. V usage is TRBV6-4 and J usage is TRBJ2-1, with 8 bases fitting TRBD1. Germline CDR1 MRHNA, CDR2 SNTAGT. The CDR3 covers 15 residues. With V trimmed by 4 bases and J by 0 bases, 2 bases remained unmatched. The CDR3 here is CASSAQGASYNEQFF. In nucleotides, the CDR3 is TGTGCCAGCAGTGCCCAGGGGGCCTCCTACAATGAGCAGTTCTTC.

The CDR3 is CSVGPVGRGYEQYF. CDR3 nucleotides: TGCAGCGTTGGCCCCGTGGGTCGGGGCTACGAGCAGTACTTC. This chain joins TRBV29-1 and TRBJ2-5; D may be TRBD2 (5 bases). The J call is in doubt because the DNA end fits TRBJ2-7 better. The CDR3 consists of 14 residues. CDR1 and CDR2 (germline): SQVTM, ANQGSEA.

The chain combines TRBV18 with TRBJ1-1, with no clear D. Trimming took 3 bases from V and 1 from J, leaving 9 bases between them. The CDR3 is 14 residues long. Germline CDR1 and CDR2: KGHSH and LQKENI. In DNA, the CDR3 is TGTGCCAGCTCACCCCTGGAACAGAACACTGAAGCTTTCTTT. Translation gives CASSPLEQNTEAFF.

This clonotype turned up a few times. The chain employs TRBV20-1 and TRBJ2-5; D is unclear. The CDR3 is 10 amino acids. Germline loops: CDR1 DFQATT, CDR2 SNEGSKA (reference sequence). V lost 4 bases and J lost 8, with 8 bases in between. CDR3 DNA: TGCAGTGCTAAGACCCGTACCCAGTACTTC. Translated: CSAKTRTQYF.

This clonotype was counted a single time. CDR3 DNA: TGTGCCAGCAGCAAGCAGCTAGAAGACTCTGGGGCCAACGTCCTGACTTTC. As protein: CASSKQLEDSGANVLTF. The rearrangement links TRBV5-6 to TRBJ2-6; D is unclear. V dropped 4 bases and J dropped 0 bases, with 14 bases sitting between them. This CDR3 region has 17 residues. Germline values: CDR1 SGHDT, CDR2 YYEEEE.

The chain employs TRBV7-9 and TRBJ2-7, with TRBD1 identical over 8 bases. The CDR3 loop spans 18 amino acids. The germline V gene has CDR1 SEHNR and CDR2 FQNEAQ (reference sequence). The V segment lost 0 bases and the J segment 1 base; nucleotides outside the gene matches: 11. The CDR3 bases are TGTGCCAGCAGCTTAGCGGGGTTTGGGGACAGGAGATCCTACGAGCAGTACTTC. Translation: CASSLAGFGDRRSYEQYF.

The CDR3 is CASSLAREDTQYF. The CDR3, as DNA: TGTGCCAGCAGTTTAGCTAGGGAGGATACGCAGTATTTT. The gene calls are TRBV12-3 or TRBV12-4 and TRBJ2-3; tentatively, D is TRBD2 (5 bases). The CDR3 runs 13 residues. V shed 0 bases and J shed 6 bases, with 7 bases lying between them.

This clonotype was seen only a few times. The J gene is TRBJ2-7, the V gene TRBV10-3; no clear D. The CDR3 spans 15 residues. The germline V and J ends were trimmed by 2 bases and 0 bases, with 11 bases remaining between them. Germline-derived CDR1 and CDR2 are ENHRY and SYGVKD. In DNA form, the CDR3 reads TGTGCCATCAGTGAGGTCAGCTGGAGCTCCTACGAGCAGTACTTC. Translation gives CAISEVSWSSYEQYF.

Turning to this clonotype: A single base separates this from a much larger clone, so it may be a read error. J is TRBJ2-5 and V is TRBV6-2 or TRBV6-3; TRBD2 matches at 9 bases. V shed 7 bases, J shed 12 bases, and the junction held 12 bases outside the gene matches. The CDR3 is 13 amino acids. CDR1 is MNHEY and CDR2 is SVGEGT in the germline V gene. The CDR3 spells CASTASGAHWEYF. DNA for the CDR3: TGTGCCAGCACGGCTAGCGGGGCGCACTGGGAGTACTTC.

V gene TRBV12-3 or TRBV12-4 combines with J gene TRBJ2-3; TRBD2 is a possible D gene (5 bases). This CDR3 has 14 amino acids. The V end was cut by 6 bases, the J end by 0 bases, with 10 bases between. CDR3 protein: CASRPGWSTDTQYF. The CDR3 nucleotides read TGTGCCAGCAGACCGGGATGGAGCACAGATACGCAGTATTTT.

A few counts support this clonotype. This chain joins TRBV7-2 and TRBJ2-5, with TRBD2 as a possible D gene (6 bases). The CDR3 spans 14 residues. V was pared by 3 bases and J by 1 base, with 9 bases between. Germline loops: CDR1 SGHTA, CDR2 FQGNSA. CDR3 DNA: TGTGCCAGCAGCTTCAGGAGGGCCCAAGAGACCCAGTACTTC. It codes for CASSFRRAQETQYF.

This clonotype was observed a handful of times. J is TRBJ2-3 and V is TRBV7-2, with D possibly matching TRBD1 (6 bases). Germline lookup yields CDR1 SGHTA and CDR2 FQGNSA. The CDR3 is 15 residues long. Trimming took 5 bases from V and 2 from J, leaving 14 bases between them. The CDR3 spells CASSPGGHNTDTQYF. CDR3 coding DNA: TGTGCCAGCAGCCCTGGGGGACACAACACAGATACGCAGTATTTT.

A remark on this clonotype: It may be a read error: a sequence one base away is much more abundant. The chain uses TRBV5-1 and TRBJ2-1; D might be TRBD1 or TRBD2, each matching 5 bases. CDR1 is SGHRS, CDR2 YFSETQ, per germline. The CDR3 extends over 15 amino acids. Trimming shortened V by 3 bases and J by 2 bases, and 12 bases separated the two germline ends. CDR3 in amino acids: CASSWEGTTYNEQFF. CDR3 nucleotide sequence: TGCGCCAGCAGCTGGGAAGGGACCACCTACAATGAGCAGTTCTTC. Drawing the rest from reference TRBV5-1 and TRBJ2-1, the complete variable domain is KAGVTQTPRYLIKTRGQQVTLSCSPISGHRSVSWYQQTPGQGLQFLFEYFSETQRNKGNFPGRFSGRQFSNSRSEMNVSTLELGDSALYLCASSWEGTTYNEQFFGPGTRLTVL.

This clonotype showed up just a few times. V gene TRBV12-3 or TRBV12-4 combines with J gene TRBJ2-3; D remains ambiguous. V lost 6 bases and J lost 1, with 11 bases in between. CDR3 size: 14 residues. The CDR3 nucleotides read TGTGCCAGCAGCCGGAGTATGGGCACAGATACGCAGTATTTT. Translated: CASSRSMGTDTQYF.

J is TRBJ2-3 and V is TRBV29-1; D possibly corresponds to TRBD2 (6 bases). The germline V and J ends were trimmed by 0 bases and 0 bases, with 10 bases remaining between them. Germline V gives CDR1 SQVTM, CDR2 ANQGSEA. The CDR3 extends over 15 amino acids. The CDR3 DNA reads as TGCAGCGTTGAAGAAGTAGGGACTAGCACAGATACGCAGTATTTT. This codes for CSVEEVGTSTDTQYF.

In its sample, this clonotype was seen a few times. The chain couples TRBV5-1 to TRBJ1-2; D is perhaps TRBD1 (5 bases). Germline CDR1 and CDR2: SGHRS and YFSETQ. Between the trimmed V and J ends, which lost 4 bases and 8 bases, there was a span of 21 bases. This CDR3 contains 15 residues. CDR3 loop: CASSLTFSGALGYTF. The CDR3 DNA reads as TGCGCCAGCAGCCTGACTTTCAGTGGGGCTTTGGGCTACACCTTC.

This clonotype was counted only a few times. The chain carries TRBV29-1 and TRBJ1-1; D possibly corresponds to TRBD1 (6 bases). CDR1 is SQVTM and CDR2 is ANQGSEA in the germline V gene. Trimming left V 4 bases short and J 5 bases short, with 14 bases between. The CDR3 consists of 13 residues. CDR3 coding DNA: TGCAGCGTTGCTTGGGGGGCGCGGACTGAAGCTTTCTTT. Its translation: CSVAWGARTEAFF.

Regarding this clonotype: One end of the junction is discordant with germline, which a read error may explain. V and J are TRBV10-3 and TRBJ1-2, with a weak D call TRBD1 (5 bases). Germline values: CDR1 ENHRY, CDR2 SYGVKD. The CDR3 runs to 15 residues. CDR3 DNA sequence: TGTGCCATCAGTGGGGGAGGATCAGGGAAGGATGGCTGCACCTTC. Translating it yields CAISGGGSGKDGCTF.

J is TRBJ2-3 and V is TRBV5-5; TRBD2 aligns across 13 bases. This CDR3 is 17 amino acids long. Germline V gene sequence: CDR1 SGHKS, CDR2 YYEKEE (reference sequence). J lost 3 bases, V lost 4 bases, and 8 bases had no gene match. The CDR3 loop is CASSMGLAGSRTDTQYF. The DNA for the CDR3 is TGTGCCAGCAGCATGGGACTAGCGGGAAGTAGAACAGATACGCAGTATTTT.

The chain links TRBV5-1 to TRBJ2-4; D is perhaps TRBD2 (5 bases). The J call is in doubt because the DNA end fits TRBJ2-7 better. The CDR3 extends over 15 amino acids. Germline V gene data show CDR1 as SGHRS and CDR2 as YFSETQ. The CDR3 DNA sequence: TGCGCCAGCAGCTTGGACGGGTCGGGATACTACGAGCAGTACTTC. Translated, it gives CASSLDGSGYYEQYF.